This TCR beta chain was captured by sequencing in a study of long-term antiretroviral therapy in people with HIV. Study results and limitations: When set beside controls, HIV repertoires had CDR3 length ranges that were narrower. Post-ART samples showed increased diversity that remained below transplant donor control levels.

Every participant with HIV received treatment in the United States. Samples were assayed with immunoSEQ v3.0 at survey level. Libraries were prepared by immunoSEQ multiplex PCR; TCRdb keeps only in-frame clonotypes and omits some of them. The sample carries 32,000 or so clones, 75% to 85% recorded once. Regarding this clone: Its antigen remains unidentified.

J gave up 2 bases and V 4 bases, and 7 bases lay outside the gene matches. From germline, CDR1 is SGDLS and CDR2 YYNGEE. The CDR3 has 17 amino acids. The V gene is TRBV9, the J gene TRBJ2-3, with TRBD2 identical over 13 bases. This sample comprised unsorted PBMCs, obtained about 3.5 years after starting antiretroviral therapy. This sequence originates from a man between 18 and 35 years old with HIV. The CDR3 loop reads CASSPRLAGGDTDTQYF. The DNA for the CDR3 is TGTGCCAGCAGCCCCCGACTAGCGGGGGGCGACACAGATACGCAGTATTTT.